These 29 T cell receptor beta chains originate from one sample sequenced in a study of blood T cell repertoires in COVID-19. The protocol was immunoSEQ multiplex PCR, while the TCRdb copy is restricted to in-frame clones and leaves out a portion. This table holds approximately 310,000 clones, more than 75% found once. The sample consisted of peripheral blood. These receptors were taken from a man aged 50-59 years with active or convalescent COVID-19.

The chain carries TRBV7-2 and TRBJ2-7; 7 bases map to TRBD1. J lost 11 bases, V lost 5 bases, and 9 bases had no gene match. CDR3 size: 12 residues. Germline loops: CDR1 SGHTA, CDR2 FQGNSA. The CDR3 region is CASSPGTEEKYF. In DNA form, the CDR3 reads TGTGCCAGCAGCCCCGGGACAGAGGAGAAGTACTTC.

This clone was seen more than once but under ten times. V usage is TRBV9 and J usage is TRBJ2-1; tentatively, D is TRBD1 (5 bases). Per germline, CDR1 SGDLS and CDR2 YYNGEE. V lost 4 bases and J 9 bases, leaving 17 bases between the germline ends. The CDR3 covers 14 residues. The CDR3 coding sequence is TGTGCCAGCAGCCCTGGGGCCCGAGCTGGTGAGCAGTTCTTC. This translates into CASSPGARAGEQFF.

The chain links TRBV15 to TRBJ1-5; D possibly corresponds to TRBD1 (5 bases). Trimming took 0 bases from V and 7 from J, leaving 13 bases between them. CDR1 and CDR2 (germline): LNHNV, YYDKDF (reference sequence). The CDR3 runs to 15 residues. Here the CDR3 reads CATSRDPGGEQPQHF. CDR3 in DNA: TGTGCCACCAGCAGAGATCCGGGGGGAGAGCAGCCCCAGCATTTT.

This chain uses TRBV28 with TRBJ2-7; D unclear. Trimming stripped 6 bases from V and 1 base from J, with 10 bases between. Germline CDR1 reads MDHEN; CDR2 reads SYDVKM. The CDR3 loop spans 13 amino acids. CDR3 loop: CASRVYGSYEQYF. CDR3 nucleotide sequence: TGTGCCAGCAGAGTCTACGGGTCCTACGAGCAGTACTTC.

The chain carries TRBV19 and TRBJ1-2; 9 nucleotides line up with TRBD1. V lost 5 bases and J lost 8; bases outside the gene matches: 12. This CDR3 has 15 residues. Germline CDR1 and CDR2: LNHDA and SQIVND (reference sequence). The CDR3 DNA is TGTGCCAGTAGTCCCGCGGGGTGGGACAGGGCCGGCTACACCTTC. This gives the protein CASSPAGWDRAGYTF.

CDR3 in amino acids: CASSPYLKGHQQETQYF. DNA for the CDR3: TGTGCCAGCAGCCCTTATCTGAAGGGACACCAACAAGAGACCCAGTACTTC. The rearrangement joins TRBV9 to TRBJ2-5; TRBD1 might be the D (6 bases). The ends were cut back, 4 bases at V and 2 bases at J, with 21 bases in the middle. CDR3 length: 17 residues. Per the germline V gene, CDR1 is SGDLS and CDR2 is YYNGEE.

This CDR3 is CASSSTGGVQPQHF. CDR3 DNA sequence: TGTGCCAGCAGCAGCACAGGGGGCGTTCAGCCCCAGCATTTT. The chain couples TRBV7-2 to TRBJ1-5, with TRBD1 matching over 9 bases. Germline V gives CDR1 SGHTA, CDR2 FQGNSA. CDR3 length: 14 amino acids. Germline trimming cut 5 bases from V and 6 bases from J; bases unmatched to any gene: 5. Based on the CDR3 plus reference TRBV7-2 and TRBJ1-5, the full variable domain is GAGVSQSPSNKVTEKGKDVELRCDPISGHTALYWYRQSLGQGLEFLIYFQGNSAPDKSGLPSDRFSAERTGGSVSTLTIQRTQQEDSAVYLCASSSTGGVQPQHFGDGTRLSIL.

The CDR3 DNA reads TGTGCCAGCAGCTTGGGCAGGGGCCTTGAAGAGACCCAGTACTTC. Its translation: CASSLGRGLEETQYF. The J gene is TRBJ2-5, the V gene TRBV5-4; D is perhaps TRBD1 (6 bases). Deletions cut 0 bases from V and 3 bases from J, with 12 bases between. CDR1 is SGHNT, CDR2 YYREEE, per germline (reference sequence). There are 15 residues in the CDR3.

About this clone: Other DNA sequences of this sample code for an identical CDR3. The chain recombines TRBV6-1 with TRBJ1-1; D unresolved. Trimming removed 1 base at V and 3 bases at J, with 6 bases between. This CDR3 spans 13 amino acids. CDR1 MNHNS and CDR2 SASEGT come from the germline V gene. The CDR3 loop is CASSEGGDTEAFF. The CDR3 region has the DNA TGTGCCAGCAGTGAAGGAGGAGACACTGAAGCTTTCTTT.

V usage is TRBV4-1 and J usage is TRBJ1-1; tentative D call: TRBD1 (5 bases). The V gene's germline CDR1 is MGHRA and CDR2 YSYEKL. The V end was cut by 7 bases, the J end by 4 bases, with 16 bases between. The CDR3 is 14 amino acids. The CDR3 DNA follows: TGCGCCAGCATCGATTGGGCGGGGGGCACTGAAGCTTTCTTT. Its translation: CASIDWAGGTEAFF.

The V call is TRBV5-1, the J call TRBJ1-4; 9 bases match TRBD1. Per the germline V gene, CDR1 is SGHRS and CDR2 is YFSETQ. V lost 3 bases to trimming and J lost 3 bases; unmatched junction nucleotides: 12. The CDR3 is made up of 18 amino acids. Here the CDR3 reads CASSYAGQGPVANEKLFF. In DNA, the CDR3 is TGCGCCAGCAGCTACGCAGGACAGGGGCCAGTAGCTAATGAAAAACTGTTTTTT.

CDR3 region: CASSFTGEYGYTF. The DNA for the CDR3 is TGTGCCAGCAGCTTCACAGGGGAGTATGGCTACACCTTC. This chain joins TRBV11-2 and TRBJ1-2; TRBD1 matches at 7 bases. The CDR3 consists of 13 residues. CDR1 is SGHAT, CDR2 FQNNGV, per germline. Trimming cost V 3 bases and J 5 bases; bases outside gene matches: 3.

J is TRBJ2-1 and V is TRBV7-2; D ambiguous. Looked up from germline, CDR1 is SGHTA and CDR2 is FQGNSA. Trimming left V 3 bases short and J 3 bases short, with 12 bases between. CDR3 length: 15 amino acids. CDR3 protein: CASSFVAVDYNEQFF. In DNA, the CDR3 is TGTGCCAGCAGCTTTGTGGCGGTTGACTACAATGAGCAGTTCTTC.

V gene TRBV12-3 or TRBV12-4 combines with J gene TRBJ2-1; TRBD1 agrees at 9 bases. Trimming took 6 bases from V and 8 from J; bases not matched to a gene: 5. The CDR3 totals 13 residues. CDR3 nucleotides: TGTGCCAGCAGGTCACAGGGGGCGGATGAGCAGTTCTTC. Translation: CASRSQGADEQFF.

V is TRBV6-1 and J is TRBJ2-7; possibly TRBD2 for D (6 bases). The CDR3 has 14 residues. Germline V gene lookup returns CDR1 MNHNS and CDR2 SASEGT. V lost 3 bases and J 2 bases, leaving 11 bases between the germline ends. The CDR3 DNA reads as TGTGCCAGCAGTGAGCGGGACTCAACCTACGAGCAGTACTTC. This sequence encodes CASSERDSTYEQYF.

The chain is built from TRBV6-2 or TRBV6-3 and TRBJ2-3; 12 nucleotides line up with TRBD2. Germline lookup yields CDR1 MNHEY and CDR2 SVGEGT. The CDR3 has 18 residues. Losses at the gene ends were 2 bases for V and 2 bases for J; bases not matched to a gene: 8. The CDR3 nucleotides read TGTGCCAGCAGTTACCCCTTTCTAGCGGGAGGGGTCACAGATACGCAGTATTTT. As protein: CASSYPFLAGGVTDTQYF.

The genes are TRBV18 and TRBJ2-5, with D perhaps matching TRBD1 (6 bases). The CDR3 loop spans 15 amino acids. Per the germline V gene, CDR1 is KGHSH and CDR2 is LQKENI. V gave up 2 bases and J gave up 9 bases, with 19 bases separating them. For the CDR3, the DNA is TGTGCCAGCTCACCAATCCAGGGGCCCAATTCTCCCCAGTACTTC. The encoded protein is CASSPIQGPNSPQYF. Complete variable domain (other parts from reference TRBV18 and TRBJ2-5): NAGVMQNPRHLVRRRGQEARLRCSPMKGHSHVYWYRQLPEEGLKFMVYLQKENIIDESGMPKERFSAEFPKEGPSILRIQQVVRGDSAAYFCASSPIQGPNSPQYFGPGTRLLVL.

The chain recombines TRBV7-9 with TRBJ1-4; 7 nucleotides align to TRBD1. Per the germline V gene, CDR1 is SEHNR and CDR2 is FQNEAQ (reference sequence). J gave up 6 bases and V 5 bases, and 6 bases lay outside the gene matches. The CDR3 is 14 amino acids. The CDR3 coding sequence is TGTGCCAGCAGCCTCAGACAGGGCTATGAAAAACTGTTTTTT. This translates into CASSLRQGYEKLFF. Full variable domain (outside the CDR3, taken from reference TRBV7-9 and TRBJ1-4): DTGVSQNPRHKITKRGQNVTFRCDPISEHNRLYWYRQTLGQGPEFLTYFQNEAQLEKSRLLSDRFSAERPKGSFSTLEIQRTEQGDSAMYLCASSLRQGYEKLFFGSGTQLSVL.

This clone appeared a few times. Other DNA sequences in this sample translate to the same CDR3. The chain carries TRBV9 and TRBJ2-7; the match to TRBD2 covers 10 bases. Germline CDR1 is SGDLS and CDR2 is YYNGEE. The CDR3 extends over 15 amino acids. The J segment lost 1 base and the V segment lost 0 bases, leaving 1 base of the junction unmatched. The CDR3 DNA reads TGTGCCAGCAGCGTAGGGACTAGCGGTTCCTACGAGCAGTACTTC. Amino acids: CASSVGTSGSYEQYF.

This chain links TRBV28 with TRBJ1-1; D is undetermined. Germline V gene sequence: CDR1 MDHEN, CDR2 SYDVKM. V lost 3 bases to trimming and J lost 1 base, with 15 bases between them. The length of the CDR3 is 16 residues. In DNA form, the CDR3 reads TGTGCCAGCAGTTTCAGGTCATTACTTAGGAACACTGAAGCTTTCTTT. Protein sequence: CASSFRSLLRNTEAFF.

A single count supports this clone. The same CDR3 arises from other DNA sequences in this sample as well. This chain links TRBV6-5 with TRBJ2-7; the D gene is possibly TRBD2 (6 bases). The CDR3 has 15 residues. The germline V gene encodes CDR1 MNHEY and CDR2 SVGAGI. The V end was cut by 4 bases, the J end by 3 bases, with 16 bases between. CDR3 region: CASSLTGGGIYEQYF. In nucleotides, the CDR3 is TGTGCCAGCAGTTTAACAGGTGGAGGGATCTACGAGCAGTACTTC.

V gene TRBV19 combines with J gene TRBJ2-4, with 9 bases fitting TRBD2. Trimming removed 3 bases from V and 5 bases from J; junction bases left unmatched: 5. CDR1 is LNHDA, CDR2 SQIVND, per germline (reference sequence). This CDR3 region has 15 residues. In DNA, the CDR3 is TGTGCCAGTAGTATTGGGGCTAGCGGGGAAAACATTCAGTACTTC. Its translation is CASSIGASGENIQYF.

CDR3 nucleotide sequence: TGTGCCAGCGGACGGACTAGCGGTTCCTCCTACAATGAGCAGTTCTTC. This gives the protein CASGRTSGSSYNEQFF. The chain uses TRBV9 and TRBJ2-1, with 10 bases that match TRBD2. Germline V lookup: CDR1 SGDLS, CDR2 YYNGEE. This CDR3 region has 16 residues. V shed 7 bases, J shed 0 bases, and the junction held 7 bases outside the gene matches.

On this clone itself: Within the sample, other DNA sequences also encode this same CDR3. This chain links TRBV28 with TRBJ2-5; D ambiguous. The germline V gene encodes CDR1 MDHEN and CDR2 SYDVKM. The CDR3 has 12 residues. Trimming shortened V by 5 bases and J by 3 bases, and 7 bases separated the two germline ends. CDR3 amino acids: CASSLSEETQYF. CDR3 bases: TGTGCCAGCAGTCTGAGCGAAGAGACCCAGTACTTC.

The V gene is TRBV18, the J gene TRBJ1-2; 8 bases match TRBD1. V trimming: 2 bases; J trimming: 7 bases; junction bases outside the gene matches: 6. Germline assignment: CDR1 KGHSH and CDR2 LQKENI. This CDR3 spans 14 amino acids. The CDR3 spells CASSPLQDRAGYTF. The CDR3 nucleotides are TGTGCCAGCTCACCATTGCAGGACAGGGCTGGCTACACCTTC.

The V call is TRBV27, the J call TRBJ1-2; D is undetermined. The CDR3 totals 15 residues. CDR1 is MNHEY and CDR2 is SMNVEV in the germline V gene (reference sequence). Trimming stripped 5 bases from V and 0 bases from J, with 13 bases between. Here the CDR3 DNA reads TGTGCCAGCAGTCCCCGGGTCGGGGCTAACTATGGCTACACCTTC. Translating gives CASSPRVGANYGYTF.

The chain employs TRBV28 and TRBJ1-2; D remains unclear. Between the trimmed V and J ends, which lost 4 bases and 2 bases, there was a span of 14 bases. The germline gives CDR1 MDHEN, CDR2 SYDVKM. CDR3 length: 15 residues. In nucleotides, the CDR3 is TGTGCCAGCAGTTCCTTCGGTGTATCGAACTATGGCTACACCTTC. This gives the protein CASSSFGVSNYGYTF.

The V and J genes are TRBV5-1 and TRBJ2-7, with 10 bases matching TRBD2. Germline CDR1 is SGHRS and CDR2 is YFSETQ. The CDR3 consists of 13 residues. Losses at the gene ends were 5 bases for V and 1 base for J; bases not matched to a gene: 0. As DNA, the CDR3 is TGCGCCAGCAGACTAGCGGGGTCCTACGAGCAGTACTTC. It is translated as CASRLAGSYEQYF.

The genes are TRBV3-1 (or the pseudogene TRBV3-2) and TRBJ1-5; tentatively, D is TRBD1 (5 bases). The V gene's germline CDR1 is LGHDT and CDR2 YNNKEL (reference sequence). The CDR3 spans 13 residues. V dropped 1 base and J dropped 9 bases, with 10 bases sitting between them. CDR3: CASSQGQGRPQHF. The CDR3 bases are TGTGCCAGCAGCCAAGGGCAGGGCAGGCCCCAGCATTTT.